Sequencing of this T cell receptor beta chain was carried out in a study of human T cells and chemical hapten exposure listed by TCRdb under 2021. Study-wide context: For sensitization, 2% DPC in acetone was applied to a roughly 2 cm by roughly 2 cm area of upper inner arm skin. Weekly therapeutic DPC doses were additionally applied to the scalp of patients throughout the roughly 24-week study period. Patch testing was done on the upper back using Finn chambers containing 0.01% DPC, and results were scored after 6 days according to International Contact Dermatitis Research Group standards. Most of the patients in the cohort were female, and the cohort covered alopecia areata with under or over 50% scalp involvement, alopecia totalis and alopecia universalis. Libraries were pooled for sequencing, and variation in per-sample TCR yields was attributed mainly to small differences in library volumes within the pool. In alopecia patients, the study followed how the peripheral blood TCR repertoire changed in vivo over primary and secondary sensitization to diphenylcyclopropenone (DPC), a hapten. Patient blood was sampled pre-sensitization (week 0) and at 2, 6 and about 24 weeks after DPC sensitization. Around 30 alopecia patients provided blood for TCR sequencing at one to four time points (pre-sensitization, 2, 6 and 24 weeks).

The study at large found these results: Repeated subsampling changed both the strength of the expansion versus patch-test correlation and the threshold at which the correlation became significant. Compared with pre-sensitization or healthy control sets, expanded TCRs formed significantly more large CDR3 similarity clusters, which is consistent with antigen-driven responses. Because all patients had alopecia, a presumed autoimmune disease, the immune response of the patients might differ from that of healthy individuals. Patch test score correlated positively with the number of PT1 expanded TCRs, reaching significance at thresholds 8, 16 and 32 but not at 4. No change with DPC sensitization was found in the number of TCRs above 1 in 1000 frequency, and no evidence of global repertoire structure alterations was found.

Ten or more counts support this clonotype. Which antigen it targets is not known. No qualities accompany the bases; no much larger clone lies one base away. Sample time point, as interpreted from the label and publication: pre-sensitization, week 0. The sample's treatment or condition, from its label and the paper: therapeutic diphenylcyclopropenone sensitization with weekly scalp DPC. At every patch-test visit, the blood draw took place before the patch test was put on. Patients were eligible if aged 18 to 70, diagnosed with alopecia and judged suitable for DPC therapy, and pregnant patients were excluded. Total RNA was isolated from unfractionated whole blood collected in Tempus Blood RNA tubes. The library was built by means of RACE. The instrument was a NextSeq 500. During library preparation, unique molecular identifiers were attached to individual cDNA molecules so that TCRs could be counted quantitatively and reproducibly. For every blood RNA sample, sequencing covered both the TCR alpha and TCR beta chains. Per the authors' processing: The median number of TCRs per sample was approximately 98,000, ranging from about 20,000 to 750,000. The Decombinator software suite was used to annotate V, J and CDR3 in the TCR reads. For PS versus PT1 abundance plots, all samples were subsampled to the same number of TCRs (28,000). TCRs were defined as expanded if absent before sensitization and observed at least eight times at the 2-week time point. In-frame beta chains were kept once TCRdb had trimmed the public reads at Q25 with fastp and called clones with MiXCR. Under each unique CDR3 protein, matching rows form one entry showing the most common genes and DNA. It is TCRdb's table, rather than the study itself, that gives the V and J calls and clone size. The table for this sample lists under 200,000 distinct CDR3 sequences; 30% of them were counted only once. In total, the top ten clones hold less than 3.5% of the sample.

The CDR3 has 12 amino acids, counting the end cysteine and phenylalanine. Of all the DNA, just the CDR3 is kept, 36 bases in frame from base 1. Deletion took 0 bases off V and 4 bases off J, with a span of 6 bases between the germline ends. The germline V gene encodes CDR1 SQVTM and CDR2 ANQGSEA. The receptor's source is a woman aged 25 to 39 with alopecia areata. Some clones in this sample may be carry-over from other donors' samples. The input for sequencing was whole blood, taken in connection with sensitization to the hapten diphenylcyclopropenone (DPC). The sequence links TRBV29-1 to TRBJ1-2; no confident D gene assignment can be made. The CDR3 region reads CSVEDSIYGYTF. The DNA sequence reads TGCAGCGTTGAAGATAGTATCTATGGCTACACCTTC.